This T cell receptor beta chain was found in a study of long-term antiretroviral therapy in people with HIV. It was version v3.0 of the immunoSEQ assay that was run at survey level. The data were produced by immunoSEQ multiplex PCR, yet TCRdb's version contains in-frame clones alone and is incomplete. Of fewer than 20,000 clones in the sample, roughly 94% were seen once. The V gene lost 0 bases and the J gene lost 0 bases, with 10 bases spanning the gap. Germline V lookup: CDR1 SGHDT, CDR2 YYEEEE. This CDR3 has 16 amino acids. Specimen: unsorted PBMCs, collected roughly 6.8 years after starting antiretroviral therapy. The V and J genes are TRBV5-6 and TRBJ1-3; possible D gene TRBD1, 5 bases. This sequence was found in a woman aged 50 to 65 with HIV. In DNA, the CDR3 is TGTGCCAGCAGCTTGGCAGGGTACTACTCTGGAAACACCATATATTTT. As protein: CASSLAGYYSGNTIYF.